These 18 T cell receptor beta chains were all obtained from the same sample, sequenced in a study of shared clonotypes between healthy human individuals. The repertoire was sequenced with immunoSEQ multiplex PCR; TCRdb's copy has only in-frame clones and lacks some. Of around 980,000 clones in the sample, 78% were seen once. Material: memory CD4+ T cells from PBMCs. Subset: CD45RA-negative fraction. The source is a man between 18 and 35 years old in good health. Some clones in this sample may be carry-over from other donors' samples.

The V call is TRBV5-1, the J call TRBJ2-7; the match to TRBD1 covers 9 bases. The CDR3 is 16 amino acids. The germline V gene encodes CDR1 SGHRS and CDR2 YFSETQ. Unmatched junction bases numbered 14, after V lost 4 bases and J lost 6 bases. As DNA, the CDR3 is TGCGCCAGCAGCCTTACAGGGGGCTTGACCCCAGGCGAGCAGTACTTC. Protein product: CASSLTGGLTPGEQYF.

The CDR3 DNA follows: TGTGCCAGCAGCTTACTTCCTACTGGGGCCAACGTCCTGACTTTC. The encoded protein is CASSLLPTGANVLTF. V gene TRBV7-8 combines with J gene TRBJ2-6, with D unresolved. V was shortened by 2 bases and J by 2 bases, with 7 bases between the two germline ends. This CDR3 comprises 15 residues. Germline assignment: CDR1 SGHVS and CDR2 FQNEAQ.

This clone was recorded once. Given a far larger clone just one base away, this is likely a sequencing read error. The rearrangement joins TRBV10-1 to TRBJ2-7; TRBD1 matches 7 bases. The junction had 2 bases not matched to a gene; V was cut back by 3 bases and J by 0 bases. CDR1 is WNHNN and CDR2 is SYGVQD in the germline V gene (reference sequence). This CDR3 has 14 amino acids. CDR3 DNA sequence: TGCGCCAGCAGTGACCACAGGGGCTCCTACGAGCAGTACTTC. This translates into CASSDHRGSYEQYF.

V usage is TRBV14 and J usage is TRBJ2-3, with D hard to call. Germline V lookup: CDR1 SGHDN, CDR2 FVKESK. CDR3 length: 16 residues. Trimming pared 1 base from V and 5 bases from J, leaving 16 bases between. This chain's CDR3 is CASSQVLGFLGDTQYF. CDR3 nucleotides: TGTGCCAGCAGCCAAGTCCTCGGGTTTTTGGGAGATACGCAGTATTTT.

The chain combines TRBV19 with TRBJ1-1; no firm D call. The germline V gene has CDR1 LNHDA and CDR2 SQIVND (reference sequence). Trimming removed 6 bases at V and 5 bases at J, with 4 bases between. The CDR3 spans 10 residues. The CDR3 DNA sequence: TGTGCCAGTAGAGGGACTGAAGCTTTCTTT. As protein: CASRGTEAFF.

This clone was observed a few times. This CDR3 is CASSLLGGANVLTF. The DNA for the CDR3 is TGCGCCAGCAGCCTATTGGGTGGGGCCAACGTCCTGACTTTC. The chain couples TRBV5-1 to TRBJ2-6, with D unclear. CDR3 size: 14 residues. Trimming pared 4 bases from V and 3 bases from J, leaving 8 bases between. The germline CDR1 and CDR2 sequences are SGHRS and YFSETQ.

The CDR3 loop is CASRLLGSTDTQYF. The CDR3 DNA reads TGTGCCAGCAGGTTATTGGGTAGCACAGATACGCAGTATTTT. V gene TRBV11-1 combines with J gene TRBJ2-3, with D hard to call. Between the trimmed V and J ends, which lost 6 bases and 0 bases, there was a span of 10 bases. There are 14 residues in the CDR3. Germline assignment: CDR1 SGHAT and CDR2 FQDESV (reference sequence). The whole variable domain, remainder taken from reference TRBV11-1 and TRBJ2-3, is EAEVAQSPRYKITEKSQAVAFWCDPISGHATLYWYRQILGQGPELLVQFQDESVVDDSQLPKDRFSAERLKGVDSTLKIQPAELGDSAMYLCASRLLGSTDTQYFGPGTRLTVL.

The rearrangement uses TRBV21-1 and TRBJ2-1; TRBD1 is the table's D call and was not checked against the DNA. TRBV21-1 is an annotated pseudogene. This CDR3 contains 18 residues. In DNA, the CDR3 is TGTGCCAGCAGCAATGACCCTTCCGGGACAGGGGGCTTCGATGAGCAGTTCTTC. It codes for CASSNDPSGTGGFDEQFF.

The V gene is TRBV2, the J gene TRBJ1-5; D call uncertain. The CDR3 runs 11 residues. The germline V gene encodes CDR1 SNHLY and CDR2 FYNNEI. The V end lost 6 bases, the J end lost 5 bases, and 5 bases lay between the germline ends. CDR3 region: CASRRDQPQHF. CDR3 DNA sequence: TGTGCCAGCAGGAGGGATCAGCCCCAGCATTTT.

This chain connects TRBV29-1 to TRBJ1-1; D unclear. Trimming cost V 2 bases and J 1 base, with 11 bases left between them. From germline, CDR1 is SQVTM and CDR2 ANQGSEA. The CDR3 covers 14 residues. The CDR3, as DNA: TGCAGCGTTGAACGAAGACTTAGGAACACTGAAGCTTTCTTT. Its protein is CSVERRLRNTEAFF.

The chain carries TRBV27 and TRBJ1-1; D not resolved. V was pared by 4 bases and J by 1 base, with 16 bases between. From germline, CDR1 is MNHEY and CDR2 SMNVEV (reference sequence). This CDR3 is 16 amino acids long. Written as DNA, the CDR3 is TGTGCCAGCAGTTCGATACCCCAAGGAGCGAACACTGAAGCTTTCTTT. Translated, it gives CASSSIPQGANTEAFF.

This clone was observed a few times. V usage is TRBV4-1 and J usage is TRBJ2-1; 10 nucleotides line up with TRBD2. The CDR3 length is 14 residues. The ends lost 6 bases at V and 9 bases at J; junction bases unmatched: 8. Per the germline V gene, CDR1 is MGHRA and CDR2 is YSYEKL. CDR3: CASRPSGSTSEQFF. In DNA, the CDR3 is TGCGCCAGCAGGCCTAGCGGGAGTACGTCTGAGCAGTTCTTC.

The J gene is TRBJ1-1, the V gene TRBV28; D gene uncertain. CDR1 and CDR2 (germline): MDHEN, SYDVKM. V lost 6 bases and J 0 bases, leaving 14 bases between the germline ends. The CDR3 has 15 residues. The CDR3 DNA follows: TGTGCCAGCAGCCCCCGGACCATTATGAACACTGAAGCTTTCTTT. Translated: CASSPRTIMNTEAFF.

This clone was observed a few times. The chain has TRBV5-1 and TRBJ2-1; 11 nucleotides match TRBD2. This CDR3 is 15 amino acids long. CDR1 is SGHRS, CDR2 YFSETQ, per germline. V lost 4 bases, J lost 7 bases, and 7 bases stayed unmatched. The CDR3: CASSPPGLAANEQFF. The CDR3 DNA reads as TGCGCCAGCAGCCCCCCGGGACTAGCGGCGAATGAGCAGTTCTTC.

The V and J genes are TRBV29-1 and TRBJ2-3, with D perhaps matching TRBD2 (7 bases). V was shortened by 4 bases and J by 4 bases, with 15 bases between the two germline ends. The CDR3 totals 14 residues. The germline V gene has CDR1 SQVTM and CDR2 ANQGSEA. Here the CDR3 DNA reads TGCAGCGTTGGTTTAGGGAGGGGGGCAGATACGCAGTATTTT. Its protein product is CSVGLGRGADTQYF.

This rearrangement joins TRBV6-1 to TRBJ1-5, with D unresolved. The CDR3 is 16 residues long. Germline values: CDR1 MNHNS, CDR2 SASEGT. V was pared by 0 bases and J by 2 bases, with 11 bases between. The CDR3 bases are TGTGCCAGCAGTGAAGCTATAAGGTTACGCAATCAGCCCCAGCATTTT. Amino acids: CASSEAIRLRNQPQHF.

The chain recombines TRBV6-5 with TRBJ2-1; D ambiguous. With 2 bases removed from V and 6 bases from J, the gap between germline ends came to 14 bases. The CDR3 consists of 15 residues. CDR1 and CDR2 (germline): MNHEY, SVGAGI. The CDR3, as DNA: TGTGCCAGCAGTTACCAAGTAGGAGACGGCAATGAGCAGTTCTTC. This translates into CASSYQVGDGNEQFF.

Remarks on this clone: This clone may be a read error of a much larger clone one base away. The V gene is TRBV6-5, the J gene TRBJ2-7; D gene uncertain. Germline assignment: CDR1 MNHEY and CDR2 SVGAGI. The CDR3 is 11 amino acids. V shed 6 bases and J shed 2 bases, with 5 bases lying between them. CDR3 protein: CASRETYEQYF. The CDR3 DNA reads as TGTGCCAGCAGGGAGACCTACGAGCAGTACTTC.